The entry below describes one TCR beta chain. The antigen is not known. These data come from a study of Graves' ophthalmopathy and Graves' hyperthyroidism. General study results and limits: Also, most clonotypes expanded in the thyroid above 0.001 frequency appeared in blood.

The authors amplified TCR beta CDR3 regions, and they did so from RNA transcripts for repertoire sequencing. HTBI-primed RT-PCR formed the first round, and a multiplex PCR formed the second. TCRdb used MiXCR to reprocess the multiplex PCR reads, holding one entry per CDR3 protein. The sample carries 200,000 to 250,000 distinct CDR3 sequences, 20% to 25% recorded once. The CDR3 sequence is 13 residues long. The germline V gene has CDR1 SGHRS and CDR2 YFSETQ. Trimming pared 1 base from V and 2 bases from J, leaving 6 bases between. Sequencing input: peripheral blood. The receptor was isolated from a woman aged 45 to 65 with Graves' ophthalmopathy. The chain combines TRBV5-1 with TRBJ2-5; D remains unclear. This CDR3 is CASSLNGQETQYF. Written as DNA, the CDR3 is TGCGCCAGCAGCTTGAACGGACAAGAGACCCAGTACTTC.